The 17 T cell receptor beta chains given below trace back to one sample, sequenced in a study of human T cells and chemical hapten exposure. TCRdb passed the RACE reads through MiXCR, listing each CDR3 protein once. The data hold about 90,000 distinct CDR3 sequences, with over 9.5% observed a single time. Time point indicated: patch test 1, 2 weeks after DPC sensitization. Treatment of the sample: therapeutic diphenylcyclopropenone sensitization with weekly scalp DPC. Sample: whole blood, taken in connection with sensitization to the hapten diphenylcyclopropenone (DPC). Receptor source: a man in his forties or fifties with alopecia areata. Some clones in this sample may be carry-over from other donors' samples.

This clonotype was seen more than once but under ten times. This sequence joins TRBV18 and TRBJ1-5; D call uncertain. CDR3 length: 15 amino acids. Looked up from germline, CDR1 is KGHSH and CDR2 is LQKENI. V lost 2 bases, J lost 6 bases, and 14 bases lay in between. The CDR3: CASSPSAGGSQPQHF. The CDR3 nucleotides read TGTGCCAGCTCACCATCTGCAGGCGGGTCTCAGCCCCAGCATTTT.

Only a few counts were recorded for this clonotype. The V and J genes are TRBV20-1 and TRBJ1-3; D remains ambiguous. The length of the CDR3 is 14 residues. Trimming took 6 bases from V and 0 from J, leaving 12 bases between them. Germline lookup yields CDR1 DFQATT and CDR2 SNEGSKA (reference sequence). In DNA, the CDR3 is TGCAGTGCCCGCCGAGAAACCTCTGGAAACACCATATATTTT. Protein sequence: CSARRETSGNTIYF.

The J gene is TRBJ2-7, the V gene TRBV20-1; 9 bases line up with TRBD1. The CDR3 is made up of 13 amino acids. After removal of 4 bases from V and 5 bases from J, the junction contained 6 bases not matched to a gene. Per the germline V gene, CDR1 is DFQATT and CDR2 is SNEGSKA (reference sequence). CDR3 DNA: TGCAGTGCTATAACAGGGGGCTTGGACGAGCAGTACTTC. Protein sequence: CSAITGGLDEQYF.

This clonotype was observed a handful of times. The chain recombines TRBV2 with TRBJ2-1; a weak D match, TRBD2 (6 bases). Trimming took off 8 bases at V and 9 bases at J, with 20 bases between the two ends. The CDR3 is made up of 14 amino acids. Germline V gives CDR1 SNHLY, CDR2 FYNNEI. Written as DNA, the CDR3 is TGTGCCAGCTTGGGACTCCGAGGCGGCCTTGAGCAGTTCTTC. Its protein is CASLGLRGGLEQFF.

This clonotype was detected only a few times. This rearrangement joins TRBV7-2 to TRBJ2-1, with 11 positions matching TRBD2. The junction had 6 bases not matched to a gene; V was cut back by 1 base and J by 10 bases. Germline CDR1 is SGHTA and CDR2 is FQGNSA. The CDR3 runs to 15 residues. CDR3 bases: TGTGCCAGCAGCTTAGATAGACTAGCGGGACCAGAGCAGTTCTTC. It is translated as CASSLDRLAGPEQFF.

This clonotype has only a few counts. The rearrangement links TRBV6-2 or TRBV6-3 to TRBJ2-1; no clear D gene. The CDR3 consists of 16 residues. Germline loops: CDR1 MNHEY, CDR2 SVGEGT. Trimming shortened V by 1 base and J by 2 bases, and 12 bases separated the two germline ends. The CDR3 sequence: CASSYLLSGAYNEQFF. CDR3 bases: TGTGCCAGCAGTTACTTATTGAGTGGGGCCTACAATGAGCAGTTCTTC.

The gene calls are TRBV5-1 and TRBJ2-1; 9 bases fit TRBD2. V was clipped by 1 base and J by 7 bases; unmatched bases: 6. Germline CDR1 reads SGHRS; CDR2 reads YFSETQ. The CDR3 length is 15 residues. CDR3 DNA: TGCGCCAGCAGCTTGCCCTTAGCGGGGGCTAATGAGCAGTTCTTC. Translated, it gives CASSLPLAGANEQFF.

This clonotype was seen more than once but under ten times. V usage is TRBV7-2 and J usage is TRBJ2-7, with TRBD2 matching 14 bases. The CDR3 extends over 16 amino acids. Germline CDR1 is SGHTA and CDR2 is FQGNSA. With V trimmed by 5 bases and J by 2 bases, 5 bases remained unmatched. In DNA, the CDR3 is TGTGCCAGCAGCCCCGGGACTAGCGGGAGTCCCTACGAGCAGTACTTC. It yields the protein CASSPGTSGSPYEQYF.

The chain has TRBV2 and TRBJ2-3; D call uncertain. V lost 6 bases and J lost 1, with 11 bases in between. The CDR3 spans 14 residues. Germline V CDR1 and CDR2: SNHLY, FYNNEI. Here the CDR3 DNA reads TGTGCCAGCAGACTTCGGACCGGCACAGATACGCAGTATTTT. It is translated as CASRLRTGTDTQYF.

This clonotype was seen repeatedly, ten times or more. CDR3 DNA: TGTGCCAGCAGCCAGGACTGGTCCTACGAGCAGTACTTC. It translates to CASSQDWSYEQYF. The V call is TRBV7-6, the J call TRBJ2-7; a weak D match, TRBD2 (5 bases). From germline, CDR1 is SGHVS and CDR2 FNYEAQ. The CDR3 totals 13 residues. V was clipped by 5 bases and J by 1 base, with 9 bases between them.

This clonotype has more than one count but fewer than ten. The chain has TRBV6-2 or TRBV6-3 and TRBJ1-1, with 8 bases aligning to TRBD1. This CDR3 spans 16 amino acids. V shed 1 base, J shed 1 base, and the junction held 5 bases outside the gene matches. Germline CDR1 and CDR2: MNHEY and SVGEGT. The CDR3 DNA sequence: TGTGCCAGCAGTTACTTGCGGACAGGGACGAACACTGAAGCTTTCTTT. It encodes CASSYLRTGTNTEAFF.

This clonotype was counted ten times or more. The gene calls are TRBV6-2 or TRBV6-3 and TRBJ1-5; unclear D gene. Germline CDR1 is MNHEY and CDR2 is SVGEGT. Trimming took off 5 bases at V and 1 base at J, with 9 bases between the two ends. This CDR3 has 14 residues. The CDR3 sequence: CASSNEMSNQPQHF. The CDR3 DNA reads TGTGCCAGCAGTAACGAAATGAGCAATCAGCCCCAGCATTTT.

This clonotype was counted many times. This rearrangement joins TRBV7-6 to TRBJ1-4; D is undetermined. Germline CDR1 is SGHVS and CDR2 is FNYEAQ. Trimming cost V 1 base and J 0 bases, with 9 bases left between them. The CDR3 loop spans 16 amino acids. For the CDR3, the DNA is TGTGCCAGCAGCTTAGGATCCCACGCAACTAATGAAAAACTGTTTTTT. Encoded protein: CASSLGSHATNEKLFF.

V gene TRBV6-6 combines with J gene TRBJ1-5; TRBD1 might be the D (6 bases). CDR3 length: 16 amino acids. Trimming stripped 0 bases from V and 4 bases from J, with 13 bases between. The germline V gene has CDR1 MNHNY and CDR2 SVGAGI (reference sequence). The CDR3 spells CASSYSGQGPNQPQHF. The CDR3 region has the DNA TGTGCCAGCAGTTACTCTGGGCAGGGGCCGAATCAGCCCCAGCATTTT.

This clonotype was seen more than once but under ten times. The chain recombines TRBV18 with TRBJ1-1, with D perhaps TRBD1 (5 bases). Germline V gene data show CDR1 as KGHSH and CDR2 as LQKENI. Between the trimmed V and J ends, which lost 0 bases and 0 bases, there was a span of 8 bases. This CDR3 region has 15 residues. The CDR3 region has the DNA TGTGCCAGCTCACCACCACGGGGACTGAACACTGAAGCTTTCTTT. Protein sequence: CASSPPRGLNTEAFF.

This clonotype was counted between two and nine times. The chain links TRBV19 to TRBJ2-2; D possibly corresponds to TRBD2 (6 bases). CDR1 LNHDA and CDR2 SQIVND come from the germline V gene (reference sequence). V lost 0 bases and J 3 bases, leaving 11 bases between the germline ends. The CDR3 spans 16 residues. The CDR3: CASSIDSGGDTGELFF. The CDR3, as DNA: TGTGCCAGTAGTATAGATTCGGGCGGGGACACCGGGGAGCTGTTTTTT.

This clonotype was observed many times. The rearrangement joins TRBV25-1 to TRBJ2-3, with D unresolved. The length of the CDR3 is 17 residues. Trimming removed 2 bases from V and 1 base from J, with 16 bases in between. CDR1 MGHDK and CDR2 SYGVNS come from the germline V gene. CDR3 amino acids: CASSEPRTFAGTDTQYF. In DNA, the CDR3 is TGTGCCAGCAGTGAACCCCGAACTTTTGCGGGCACAGATACGCAGTATTTT.